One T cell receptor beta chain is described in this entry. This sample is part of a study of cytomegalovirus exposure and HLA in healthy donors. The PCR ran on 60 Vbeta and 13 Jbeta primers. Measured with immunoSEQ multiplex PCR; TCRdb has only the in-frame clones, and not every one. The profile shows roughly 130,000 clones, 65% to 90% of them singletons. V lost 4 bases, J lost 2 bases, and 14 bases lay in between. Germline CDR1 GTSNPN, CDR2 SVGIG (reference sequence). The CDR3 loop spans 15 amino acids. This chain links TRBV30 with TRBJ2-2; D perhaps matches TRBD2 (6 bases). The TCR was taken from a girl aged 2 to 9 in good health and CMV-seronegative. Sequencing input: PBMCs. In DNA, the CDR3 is TGTGCCTGGATCTGGAGCGGGCTCAACACCGGGGAGCTGTTTTTT. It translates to CAWIWSGLNTGELFF. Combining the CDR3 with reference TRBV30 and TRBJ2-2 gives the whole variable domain SQTIHQWPATLVQPVGSPLSLECTVEGTSNPNLYWYRQAAGRGLQLLFYSVGIGQISSEVPQNLSASRPQDRQFILSSKKLLLSDSGFYLCAWIWSGLNTGELFFGEGSRLTVL.